These T cell receptor beta chains were read from a single sample in a study of cytomegalovirus exposure and HLA in healthy donors. Data came from immunoSEQ multiplex PCR; TCRdb stores just in-frame clones and leaves some out. The data show fewer than 110,000 clones, roughly 70% seen once. Sequencing was done on a sample of PBMCs. The receptors were sampled from a woman aged 40 to 50 in good health and CMV-seropositive. Both conserved end residues are part of each CDR3. D genes are given only for firm matches. The listing skips clone size in some rows; elsewhere it reads once, few, many or a size class.

cdr3_nt: TGTGCCAGCAGCTTGGCGTCAGGGAGGAGCAATCAGCCCCAGCATTTT
cdr3_aa: CASSLASGRSNQPQHF
clone_size: .
v_call: TRBV5-6
d_call: .
j_call: TRBJ1-5

cdr3_nt: TGTGCCAGCAGCTTGCGTAGGACAGGGGTTTTCAATGAGCAGTTCTTC
cdr3_aa: CASSLRRTGVFNEQFF
clone_size: once
v_call: TRBV5-6
d_call: TRBD1
j_call: TRBJ2-1

cdr3_nt: TGTGCCAGCAGTCCAGTCCCGGGACAGGGGTCGGGGGAGACCCAGTACTTC
cdr3_aa: CASSPVPGQGSGETQYF
clone_size: once
v_call: TRBV27
d_call: TRBD1
j_call: TRBJ2-5

cdr3_nt: TGTGCCAGCAGTGAAGACAGGGCCGTTTACAAGCAGTACTTC
cdr3_aa: CASSEDRAVYKQYF
clone_size: .
v_call: TRBV25-1
d_call: TRBD1
j_call: TRBJ2-7

cdr3_nt: TGCAGCGTTGGGGGCACAGGGACAGAGACCCAGTACTTC
cdr3_aa: CSVGGTGTETQYF
clone_size: .
v_call: TRBV29-1
d_call: .
j_call: TRBJ2-5

cdr3_nt: TGTGCCAGCAGCACATGGACTAGCGCATCCTACGAGCAGTACTTC
cdr3_aa: CASSTWTSASYEQYF
clone_size: .
v_call: TRBV5-4
d_call: TRBD2
j_call: TRBJ2-7

cdr3_nt: TGTGCCTGTAACCGGGACAGGGAAAGAGGCTACACCTTC
cdr3_aa: CACNRDRERGYTF
clone_size: .
v_call: TRBV2
d_call: TRBD1
j_call: TRBJ1-2

cdr3_nt: TGTGCCTGGAATGGACAGTCGGATCAGCCCCAGCATTTT
cdr3_aa: CAWNGQSDQPQHF
clone_size: .
v_call: TRBV30
d_call: .
j_call: TRBJ1-5

cdr3_nt: TGTGCCAGCAGCCGAGACGCCGGACAGGGACCATATAATTCACCCCTCCACTTT
cdr3_aa: CASSRDAGQGPYNSPLHF
clone_size: .
v_call: TRBV21-1
d_call: .
j_call: TRBJ1-6

cdr3_nt: TGTGCCAGCAGCGTAGGTAATGCCGGTAGAAACGAGCAGTACTTC
cdr3_aa: CASSVGNAGRNEQYF
clone_size: .
v_call: TRBV9
d_call: .
j_call: TRBJ2-7

cdr3_nt: TGTGCCAGCAGCCCTACAGGGGTGAACACTGAAGCTTTCTTT
cdr3_aa: CASSPTGVNTEAFF
clone_size: .
v_call: TRBV7-2
d_call: TRBD1
j_call: TRBJ1-1

cdr3_nt: TGTGCCAGCAGGGACTCGACCACTGAAGCTTTCTTT
cdr3_aa: CASRDSTTEAFF
clone_size: .
v_call: TRBV6-5
d_call: .
j_call: TRBJ1-1

cdr3_nt: TGCAGCGTTGTAGGGAGGGACTATGGCTACACCTTC
cdr3_aa: CSVVGRDYGYTF
clone_size: .
v_call: TRBV29-1
d_call: .
j_call: TRBJ1-2

cdr3_nt: TGTGCCAGCAGTCGAGGGGGCGATGGAAACACCATATATTTT
cdr3_aa: CASSRGGDGNTIYF
clone_size: few
v_call: TRBV6-1
d_call: TRBD1
j_call: TRBJ1-3

cdr3_nt: TGTGCCAGTAGTATCAAAGGGGGACCCTACGAGCAGTACTTC
cdr3_aa: CASSIKGGPYEQYF
clone_size: few
v_call: TRBV19
d_call: .
j_call: TRBJ2-7

cdr3_nt: TGTGCCAGCAGCCTCTTAGCGGGGGGAGGAGAGCAGTACTTC
cdr3_aa: CASSLLAGGGEQYF
clone_size: .
v_call: TRBV7-9
d_call: TRBD2
j_call: TRBJ2-7

cdr3_nt: TGTGCCAGCAACGCGCCGAACACTGAAGCTTTCTTT
cdr3_aa: CASNAPNTEAFF
clone_size: once
v_call: TRBV7-2
d_call: .
j_call: TRBJ1-1

cdr3_nt: TGTGCCAGCAGCTTCTCTAGCAGCGGGGGCACTGAAGCTTTCTTT
cdr3_aa: CASSFSSSGGTEAFF
clone_size: .
v_call: TRBV5-5
d_call: .
j_call: TRBJ1-1

cdr3_nt: TGTGCCAGCAGTTTAAGGGGCAGGGTGACTGAAGCTTTCTTT
cdr3_aa: CASSLRGRVTEAFF
clone_size: once
v_call: TRBV6-5
d_call: .
j_call: TRBJ1-1

cdr3_nt: TGTGCCAGCAGTTACTCTGGAGGTAGAGGATACACTGAAGCTTTCTTT
cdr3_aa: CASSYSGGRGYTEAFF
clone_size: .
v_call: TRBV6-6
d_call: .
j_call: TRBJ1-1

cdr3_nt: TGTGCCAGTAGTACCAGAAACTATGGCTACACCTTC
cdr3_aa: CASSTRNYGYTF
clone_size: .
v_call: TRBV19
d_call: .
j_call: TRBJ1-2

cdr3_nt: TGTGCCAGTACGGTAGCGGGATACAACACAGATACGCAGTATTTT
cdr3_aa: CASTVAGYNTDTQYF
clone_size: .
v_call: TRBV19
d_call: TRBD2
j_call: TRBJ2-3

cdr3_nt: TGCGCCAGCAGCCCCGTCGGGGGGCCGGGCGAGCAGTACTTC
cdr3_aa: CASSPVGGPGEQYF
clone_size: .
v_call: TRBV5-1
d_call: .
j_call: TRBJ2-7

cdr3_nt: TGTGCCAGCAGCGCAGGACAGAACACTGAAGCTTTCTTT
cdr3_aa: CASSAGQNTEAFF
clone_size: few
v_call: TRBV9
d_call: .
j_call: TRBJ1-1

cdr3_nt: TGTGCCTGGAGTCAAGGGGCCAATCAGCCCCAGCATTTT
cdr3_aa: CAWSQGANQPQHF
clone_size: few
v_call: TRBV30
d_call: .
j_call: TRBJ1-5

cdr3_nt: TGTGCCAGCAGCGTAGGTACAGGGGGCGTCTATGGCTACACCTTC
cdr3_aa: CASSVGTGGVYGYTF
clone_size: .
v_call: TRBV9
d_call: TRBD1
j_call: TRBJ1-2

cdr3_nt: TGTGCCAGCAGTGGGCACAGGGGAAATAATGAAAAACTGTTTTTT
cdr3_aa: CASSGHRGNNEKLFF
clone_size: .
v_call: TRBV6-1
d_call: TRBD1
j_call: TRBJ1-4

cdr3_nt: TGTGCCAGCAGTCAGGGGGAAAACACCATATATTTT
cdr3_aa: CASSQGENTIYF
clone_size: .
v_call: TRBV6-6
d_call: TRBD1
j_call: TRBJ1-3

cdr3_nt: TGCGCCAGCAGCTTGGAAGGGGGCTCGGGAGATACGCAGTATTTT
cdr3_aa: CASSLEGGSGDTQYF
clone_size: .
v_call: TRBV5-1
d_call: TRBD1
j_call: TRBJ2-3

cdr3_nt: TGTGCCAGCAGCCCTCAGGGACTGGTGTACGAGCAGTACTTC
cdr3_aa: CASSPQGLVYEQYF
clone_size: .
v_call: TRBV5-6
d_call: .
j_call: TRBJ2-7

cdr3_nt: TGCGCCAGCAGCCCCTCACTTTCAATTAGCACAGATACGCAGTATTTT
cdr3_aa: CASSPSLSISTDTQYF
clone_size: .
v_call: TRBV4-3
d_call: .
j_call: TRBJ2-3

cdr3_nt: TGTGCCAGCTCAGAGGCCCGCCAAGAGACCCAGTACTTC
cdr3_aa: CASSEARQETQYF
clone_size: .
v_call: TRBV18
d_call: .
j_call: TRBJ2-5

cdr3_nt: TGTGCCAGCAGCATTCAGGGTTCCGGGGAGCTGTTTTTT
cdr3_aa: CASSIQGSGELFF
clone_size: few
v_call: TRBV7-2
d_call: .
j_call: TRBJ2-2

cdr3_nt: TGCGCCAGCAGCTTGGCCTATACGGGAGGGACTAATGAAAAACTGTTTTTT
cdr3_aa: CASSLAYTGGTNEKLFF
clone_size: .
v_call: TRBV5-1
d_call: .
j_call: TRBJ1-4

cdr3_nt: TGTGCCAGCAGCTTGGTCGGGACAGGGGCCGCGGTCCAGTACTTC
cdr3_aa: CASSLVGTGAAVQYF
clone_size: .
v_call: TRBV5-5
d_call: TRBD1
j_call: TRBJ2-5

cdr3_nt: TGTGCCATCAGTGAGTCGTTTGGCGGGGGGGCACGAGATACGCAGTATTTT
cdr3_aa: CAISESFGGGARDTQYF
clone_size: .
v_call: TRBV10-3
d_call: TRBD2
j_call: TRBJ2-3

cdr3_nt: TGTGCCAGCACCCCGGGGGGGGCGACGGATACGCAGTATTTT
cdr3_aa: CASTPGGATDTQYF
clone_size: .
v_call: TRBV5-4
d_call: TRBD2
j_call: TRBJ2-3

cdr3_nt: TGTGCCAGCTCACCGGGGACAGTAGAAGGGGGCTACACCTTC
cdr3_aa: CASSPGTVEGGYTF
clone_size: .
v_call: TRBV18
d_call: TRBD1
j_call: TRBJ1-2

cdr3_nt: TGTGCCAGCAGTATGGGACAGACCAAAAACATTCAGTACTTC
cdr3_aa: CASSMGQTKNIQYF
clone_size: once
v_call: TRBV27
d_call: TRBD1
j_call: TRBJ2-4

cdr3_nt: TGTGCCAGCAGCCGAAGCTCCTTCCCGGACAGCTCCTACGAGCAGTACTTC
cdr3_aa: CASSRSSFPDSSYEQYF
clone_size: .
v_call: TRBV4-2
d_call: .
j_call: TRBJ2-7